Presented here are 23 T cell receptor beta chains from one specimen sequenced in a study of identical twins (dated by TCRdb to 2015 to 2016). The library was made by 5' RACE. Reads for this sample came from an Illumina HiSeq 2000. The public reads were run again by TCRdb, first through fastp at Q25 and then through MiXCR, and only productive beta chains were kept. Rows with a matching CDR3 protein are joined into one entry that keeps the most common DNA and genes. Recorded for this sample are hundreds of thousands of distinct CDR3 sequences; around a sixth of them occurred a single time. The ten largest make up about an eighth of the sample. This sample also belongs to another study, concerning T cells expressing NK-cell markers.

Sequencing used PBMCs. The receptor source for this set is a woman aged 18-29 years in good health.

This clonotype turned up a few times. The rearrangement links TRBV5-1 to TRBJ1-2, with 9 positions matching TRBD1. Germline values: CDR1 SGHRS, CDR2 YFSETQ. CDR3 length equals 14 residues. V shed 6 bases and J 2 bases; nucleotides not matched to a gene: 5. The CDR3 DNA follows: TGCGCCAGCACCAGGACAGGGGACAACTATGGCTACACCTTC. It yields the protein CASTRTGDNYGYTF.

The sample holds a few counts of this clonotype. The chain couples TRBV20-1 to TRBJ1-6; D gene uncertain. The germline gives CDR1 DFQATT, CDR2 SNEGSKA (reference sequence). CDR3 size: 13 residues. V lost 3 bases, J lost 5 bases, and 8 bases lay in between. In nucleotides, the CDR3 is TGCAGTGCTAGTAGGGCCGATAATTCACCCCTCCACTTT. This codes for CSASRADNSPLHF.

To note about this clonotype: The junction differs from germline at one of its ends, possibly a read error. The chain has TRBV5-1 and TRBJ2-7, with a possible D match to TRBD1 (6 bases). This CDR3 spans 14 amino acids. Germline CDR1 and CDR2: SGHRS and YFSETQ. CDR3 amino acids: CASGLAAGDYEQYF. CDR3 bases: TGCGCCAGCGGCTTGGCTGCAGGGGACTACGAGCAGTACTTC. The complete variable domain, with remaining parts taken from reference TRBV5-1 and TRBJ2-7, reads KAGVTQTPRYLIKTRGQQVTLSCSPISGHRSVSWYQQTPGQGLQFLFEYFSETQRNKGNFPGRFSGRQFSNSRSEMNVSTLELGDSALYLCASGLAAGDYEQYFGPGTRLTVT.

J is TRBJ2-4 and V is TRBV7-9; D not certain. The CDR3 consists of 11 residues. CDR1 is SEHNR and CDR2 is FQNEAQ in the germline V gene (reference sequence). Trimming left V 11 bases short and J 9 bases short, with 14 bases between. This CDR3 is CARESRGIQYF. The DNA of the CDR3 is TGTGCCCGAGAAAGCCGTGGCATTCAGTACTTC.

The chain uses TRBV19 and TRBJ2-7, with D maybe TRBD2 (6 bases). With 8 bases removed from V and 12 bases from J, the gap between germline ends came to 17 bases. CDR3 length equals 11 residues. Germline V CDR1 and CDR2: LNHDA, SQIVND (reference sequence). The CDR3 region is CASQISGETYF. CDR3 DNA sequence: TGTGCCAGTCAAATATCGGGGGAGACGTACTTC.

This clonotype was found a few times. The J gene is TRBJ1-5, the V gene TRBV12-3 or TRBV12-4, with D possibly matching TRBD1 (5 bases). Trimming cost V 6 bases and J 3 bases, with 12 bases left between them. The CDR3 has 14 amino acids. Here the CDR3 reads CASRMETVNQPQHF. As DNA, the CDR3 is TGTGCCAGCAGAATGGAGACAGTCAATCAGCCCCAGCATTTT.

V is TRBV5-1 and J is TRBJ1-6; D is perhaps TRBD1 (5 bases). The V end was cut by 0 bases, the J end by 8 bases, with 9 bases between. The germline V gene encodes CDR1 SGHRS and CDR2 YFSETQ. The CDR3 sequence is 14 residues long. The CDR3 nucleotides are TGCGCCAGCAGCTTGGGGGGGACGGATTCACCCCTCCACTTT. It yields the protein CASSLGGTDSPLHF.

V gene TRBV29-1 combines with J gene TRBJ2-7, with TRBD1 identical over 7 bases. V lost 6 bases to trimming and J lost 6 bases; unmatched junction nucleotides: 8. The CDR3 is 12 amino acids. Per germline, CDR1 SQVTM and CDR2 ANQGSEA. The CDR3 nucleotides are TGCAGCGTAGGAACGACAGGGACCGAGCAGTACTTC. Its protein is CSVGTTGTEQYF.

The genes are TRBV12-3 or TRBV12-4 and TRBJ2-6, with D unresolved. V was cut by 7 bases and J by 0 bases, with 7 bases left in between. The CDR3 sequence is 14 residues long. The CDR3 bases are TGTGCCAGCACCTGGGACTCTGGGGCCAACGTCCTGACTTTC. Its translation: CASTWDSGANVLTF.

The gene calls are TRBV7-2 and TRBJ2-3; TRBD2 matches 8 bases. Trimming took 3 bases from V and 6 from J; bases not matched to a gene: 8. Germline V gene lookup returns CDR1 SGHTA and CDR2 FQGNSA. The length of the CDR3 is 15 residues. As DNA, the CDR3 is TGTGCCAGCAGCTTCGCCGGGGGCGGGAGGGATACGCAGTATTTT. It translates to CASSFAGGGRDTQYF.

The sample holds a few counts of this clonotype. This chain uses TRBV5-1 with TRBJ1-6, with TRBD1 matching over 7 bases. The junction had 11 bases not matched to a gene; V was cut back by 0 bases and J by 14 bases. Germline loops: CDR1 SGHRS, CDR2 YFSETQ. This CDR3 has 15 amino acids. This chain's CDR3 is CASSLGTGPRIALHF. In DNA, the CDR3 is TGCGCCAGCAGCTTGGGGACAGGACCGCGCATAGCCCTCCACTTT.

The chain recombines TRBV9 with TRBJ2-2, with TRBD1 as a possible D gene (6 bases). Between the trimmed V and J ends, which lost 3 bases and 5 bases, there was a span of 11 bases. CDR1 is SGDLS, CDR2 YYNGEE, per germline. The CDR3 sequence is 14 residues long. CDR3 sequence reads: CASSETQGTGELFF. The CDR3 region has the DNA TGTGCCAGCAGCGAAACACAGGGAACCGGGGAGCTGTTTTTT. Based on the CDR3 plus reference TRBV9 and TRBJ2-2, the full variable domain is DSGVTQTPKHLITATGQRVTLRCSPRSGDLSVYWYQQSLDQGLQFLIQYYNGEERAKGNILERFSAQQFPDLHSELNLSSLELGDSALYFCASSETQGTGELFFGEGSRLTVL.

This clonotype was recorded a few times. The chain recombines TRBV6-1 with TRBJ1-2; TRBD1 aligns across 8 bases. The germline V gene encodes CDR1 MNHNS and CDR2 SASEGT. There are 14 residues in the CDR3. V lost 6 bases to trimming and J lost 4 bases; unmatched junction nucleotides: 7. This chain's CDR3 is CASSRGQGSYGYTF. Here the CDR3 DNA reads TGTGCCAGCAGCCGAGGACAGGGATCCTATGGCTACACCTTC.

This clonotype was detected ten times or more. The chain is built from TRBV11-3 and TRBJ2-2; no reliable D call. The germline V gene encodes CDR1 SGHNT and CDR2 YENEEA. The CDR3 covers 13 residues. V was clipped by 1 base and J by 7 bases, with 7 bases between them. CDR3 sequence reads: CASSLGVSGELFF. The DNA of the CDR3 is TGTGCCAGCAGCTTAGGAGTGAGCGGGGAGCTGTTTTTT.

This sequence joins TRBV9 and TRBJ2-3; possibly TRBD2 for D (5 bases). The CDR3 has 12 residues. Per the germline V gene, CDR1 is SGDLS and CDR2 is YYNGEE. The V gene lost 4 bases and the J gene lost 10 bases, with 13 bases spanning the gap. CDR3 residues: CASSRLGVAQYF. Written as DNA, the CDR3 is TGTGCCAGCAGCCGTTTGGGAGTCGCGCAGTATTTT. Looking up the rest from reference TRBV9 and TRBJ2-3 gives the full variable domain: DSGVTQTPKHLITATGQRVTLRCSPRSGDLSVYWYQQSLDQGLQFLIQYYNGEERAKGNILERFSAQQFPDLHSELNLSSLELGDSALYFCASSRLGVAQYFGPGTRLTVL.

This chain connects TRBV25-1 to TRBJ2-7, with 9 nucleotides matching TRBD1. The CDR3 runs to 13 residues. Losses at the gene ends were 6 bases for V and 6 bases for J; bases not matched to a gene: 6. Germline loops: CDR1 MGHDK, CDR2 SYGVNS. The CDR3 protein is CASRTQGASEQYF. In DNA, the CDR3 is TGTGCCAGCAGAACACAGGGGGCATCCGAGCAGTACTTC.

The chain joins TRBV6-2 or TRBV6-3 to TRBJ2-1; the D is unclear. Germline V gene lookup returns CDR1 MNHEY and CDR2 SVGEGT. V lost 3 bases and J lost 4, with 10 bases in between. The CDR3 sequence is 14 residues long. This CDR3 reads CASSYRPGYNEQFF. CDR3 bases: TGTGCCAGCAGTTATCGTCCCGGGTACAATGAGCAGTTCTTC.

A few counts support this clonotype. V gene TRBV20-1 combines with J gene TRBJ2-7, with 8 bases that match TRBD1. V lost 6 bases to trimming and J lost 6 bases; unmatched junction nucleotides: 16. Germline CDR1 is DFQATT and CDR2 is SNEGSKA (reference sequence). This CDR3 is built from 15 residues. The chain's CDR3 is CSATEIDRGESEQYF. DNA of the CDR3: TGCAGTGCCACGGAGATTGACAGGGGAGAGTCCGAGCAGTACTTC.

There are a few counts of this clonotype. The chain combines TRBV6-1 with TRBJ2-3; no definite D call. Trimming shortened V by 2 bases and J by 4 bases, and 10 bases separated the two germline ends. This CDR3 is 14 amino acids long. The germline V gene has CDR1 MNHNS and CDR2 SASEGT. CDR3 residues: CASSELMPPDTQYF. CDR3 bases: TGTGCCAGCAGTGAATTGATGCCCCCAGATACGCAGTATTTT.

The chain couples TRBV9 to TRBJ2-3, with 8 positions matching TRBD2. The CDR3 sequence is 15 residues long. The germline gives CDR1 SGDLS, CDR2 YYNGEE. V shed 0 bases, J shed 3 bases, and the junction held 3 bases outside the gene matches. CDR3 region: CASSVAGGGTDTQYF. The CDR3 DNA sequence: TGTGCCAGCAGCGTAGCTGGCGGGGGGACAGATACGCAGTATTTT.

The CDR3 sequence is CASSRSSGFNEQFF. CDR3 bases: TGTGCCAGCAGTAGGAGTAGCGGTTTCAATGAGCAGTTCTTC. The chain combines TRBV12-3 or TRBV12-4 with TRBJ2-1, with D maybe TRBD2 (6 bases). The CDR3 is 14 residues long. Trimming took 5 bases from V and 6 from J, leaving 14 bases between them.

The chain combines TRBV15 with TRBJ1-4; D gene ambiguous. Germline CDR1 is LNHNV and CDR2 is YYDKDF (reference sequence). V gave up 8 bases and J gave up 2 bases, with 9 bases separating them. This CDR3 comprises 13 residues. CDR3 bases: TGTGCCACCCGTAGCACTACTAATGAAAAACTGTTTTTT. Amino acids: CATRSTTNEKLFF.

This clonotype was detected only a few times. V usage is TRBV5-1 and J usage is TRBJ2-5, with D hard to call. V lost 5 bases and J 0 bases, leaving 11 bases between the germline ends. The CDR3 sequence is 14 residues long. Germline V CDR1 and CDR2: SGHRS, YFSETQ. DNA for the CDR3: TGCGCCAGCAGGAGGCTTATCAACCAAGAGACCCAGTACTTC. Amino acid sequence: CASRRLINQETQYF.